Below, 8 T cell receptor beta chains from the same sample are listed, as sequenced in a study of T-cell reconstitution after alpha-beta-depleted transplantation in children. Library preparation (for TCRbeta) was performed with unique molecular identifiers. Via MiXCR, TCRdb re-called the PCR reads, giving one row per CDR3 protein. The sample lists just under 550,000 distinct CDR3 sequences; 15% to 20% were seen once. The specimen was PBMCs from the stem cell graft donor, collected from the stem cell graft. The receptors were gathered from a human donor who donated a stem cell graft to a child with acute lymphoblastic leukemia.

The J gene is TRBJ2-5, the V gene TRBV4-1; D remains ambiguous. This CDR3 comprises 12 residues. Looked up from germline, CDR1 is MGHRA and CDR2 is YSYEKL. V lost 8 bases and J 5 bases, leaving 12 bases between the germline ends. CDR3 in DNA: TGCGCCAGCGGCACTCCCTGGGAGACCCAGTACTTC. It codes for CASGTPWETQYF.

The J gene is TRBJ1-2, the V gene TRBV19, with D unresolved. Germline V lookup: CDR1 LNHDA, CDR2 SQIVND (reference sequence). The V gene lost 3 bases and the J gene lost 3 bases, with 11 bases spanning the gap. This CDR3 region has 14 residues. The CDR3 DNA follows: TGTGCCAGTAGTATCGGCCCGACGGACTATGGCTACACCTTC. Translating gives CASSIGPTDYGYTF.

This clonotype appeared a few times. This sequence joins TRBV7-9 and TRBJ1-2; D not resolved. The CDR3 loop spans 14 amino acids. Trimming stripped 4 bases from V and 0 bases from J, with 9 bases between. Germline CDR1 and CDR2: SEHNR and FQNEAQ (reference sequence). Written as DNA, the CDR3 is TGTGCCAGCAGCTCTGGCGTATCTAACTATGGCTACACCTTC. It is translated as CASSSGVSNYGYTF.

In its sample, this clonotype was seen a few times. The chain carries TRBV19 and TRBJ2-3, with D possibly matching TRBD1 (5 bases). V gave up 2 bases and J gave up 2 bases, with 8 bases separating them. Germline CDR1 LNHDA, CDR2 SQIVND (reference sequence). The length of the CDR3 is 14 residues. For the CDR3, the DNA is TGTGCCAGTAGTATACCAGGGATCACAGATACGCAGTATTTT. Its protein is CASSIPGITDTQYF.

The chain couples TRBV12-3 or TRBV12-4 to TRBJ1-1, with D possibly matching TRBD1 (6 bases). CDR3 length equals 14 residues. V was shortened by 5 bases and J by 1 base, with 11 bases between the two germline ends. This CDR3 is CASSASGQNTEAFF. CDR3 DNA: TGTGCCAGCAGTGCGTCGGGACAGAACACTGAAGCTTTCTTT.

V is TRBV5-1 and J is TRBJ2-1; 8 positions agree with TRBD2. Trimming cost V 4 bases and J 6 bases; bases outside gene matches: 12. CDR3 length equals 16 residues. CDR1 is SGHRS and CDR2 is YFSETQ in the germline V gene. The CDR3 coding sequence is TGCGCCAGCAGCGCGGCATTAGCGGGATTCGGCAATGAGCAGTTCTTC. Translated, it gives CASSAALAGFGNEQFF.

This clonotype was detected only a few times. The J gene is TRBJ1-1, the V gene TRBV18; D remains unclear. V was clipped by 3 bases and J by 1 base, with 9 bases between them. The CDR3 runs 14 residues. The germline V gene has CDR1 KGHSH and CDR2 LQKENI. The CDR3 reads CASSPRQTNTEAFF. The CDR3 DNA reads TGTGCCAGCTCACCCCGGCAGACGAACACTGAAGCTTTCTTT.

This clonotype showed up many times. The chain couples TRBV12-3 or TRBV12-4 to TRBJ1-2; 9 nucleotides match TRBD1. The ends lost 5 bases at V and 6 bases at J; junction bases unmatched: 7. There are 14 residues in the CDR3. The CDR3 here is CASSVGQGFHGYTF. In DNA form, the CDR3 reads TGTGCCAGCAGTGTGGGACAGGGCTTCCATGGCTACACCTTC.